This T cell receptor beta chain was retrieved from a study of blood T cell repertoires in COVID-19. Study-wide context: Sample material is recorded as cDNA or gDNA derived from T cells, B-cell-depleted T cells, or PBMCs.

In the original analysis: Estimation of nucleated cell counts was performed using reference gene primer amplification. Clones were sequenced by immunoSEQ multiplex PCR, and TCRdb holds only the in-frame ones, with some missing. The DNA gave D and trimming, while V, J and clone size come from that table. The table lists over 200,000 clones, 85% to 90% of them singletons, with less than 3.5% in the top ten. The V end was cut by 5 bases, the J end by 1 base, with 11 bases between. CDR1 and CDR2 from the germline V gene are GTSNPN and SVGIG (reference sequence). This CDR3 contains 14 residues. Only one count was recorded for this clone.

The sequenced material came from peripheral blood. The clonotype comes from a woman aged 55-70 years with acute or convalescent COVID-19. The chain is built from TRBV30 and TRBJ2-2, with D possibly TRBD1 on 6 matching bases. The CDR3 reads CAWALRGNTGELFF. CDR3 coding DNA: TGTGCCTGGGCTCTCAGGGGGAACACCGGGGAGCTGTTTTTT.